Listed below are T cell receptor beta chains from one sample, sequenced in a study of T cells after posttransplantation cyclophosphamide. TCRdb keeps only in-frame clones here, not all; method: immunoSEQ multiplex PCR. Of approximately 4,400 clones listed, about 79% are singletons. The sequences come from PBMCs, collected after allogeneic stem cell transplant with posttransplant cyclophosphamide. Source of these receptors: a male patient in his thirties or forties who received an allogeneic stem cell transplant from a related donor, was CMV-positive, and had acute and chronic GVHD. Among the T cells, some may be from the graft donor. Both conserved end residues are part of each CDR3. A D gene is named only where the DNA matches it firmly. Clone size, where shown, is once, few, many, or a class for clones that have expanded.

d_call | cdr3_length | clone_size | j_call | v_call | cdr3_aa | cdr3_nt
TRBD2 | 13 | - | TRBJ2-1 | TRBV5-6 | CASSLAGGNEQFF | TGTGCCAGCAGCTTGGCGGGAGGGAATGAGCAGTTCTTC
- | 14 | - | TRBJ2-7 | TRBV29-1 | CSVEADARGYEQYF | TGCAGCGTTGAAGCTGACGCCAGGGGTTACGAGCAGTACTTC
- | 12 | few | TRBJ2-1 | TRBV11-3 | CASSLGGLEQFF | TGTGCCAGCAGCTTAGGAGGTCTTGAGCAGTTCTTC
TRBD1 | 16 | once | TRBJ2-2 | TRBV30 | CAWMSATGENTGELFF | TGTGCCTGGATGAGCGCCACAGGGGAGAACACCGGGGAGCTGTTTTTT
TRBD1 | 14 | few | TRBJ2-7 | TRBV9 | CASSPSDRAHEQYF | TGTGCCAGCAGCCCTTCCGACAGGGCCCACGAGCAGTACTTC
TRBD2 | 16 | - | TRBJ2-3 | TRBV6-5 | CASSLRAGGRPDTQYF | TGTGCCAGCAGTTTGAGAGCGGGAGGGCGCCCAGATACGCAGTATTTT
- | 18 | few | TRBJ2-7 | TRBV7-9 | CASSLGIWGTLTSYEQYF | TGTGCCAGCAGCTTAGGGATTTGGGGGACACTCACCTCCTACGAGCAGTACTTC
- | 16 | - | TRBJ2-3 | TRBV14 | CASSQFTGVGTDTQYF | TGTGCCAGCAGCCAATTTACGGGAGTGGGCACAGATACGCAGTATTTT
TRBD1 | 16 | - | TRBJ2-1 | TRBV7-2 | CASSPQTGQAYNEQFF | TGTGCCAGCAGCCCTCAAACCGGACAGGCTTACAATGAGCAGTTCTTC
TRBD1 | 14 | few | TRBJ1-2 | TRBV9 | CASSPPGQGFGYTF | TGTGCCAGCAGTCCTCCGGGACAGGGGTTTGGCTACACCTTC
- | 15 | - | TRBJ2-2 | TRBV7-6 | CASSQDGVVTGELFF | TGTGCCAGCAGCCAAGACGGGGTTGTCACCGGGGAGCTGTTTTTT
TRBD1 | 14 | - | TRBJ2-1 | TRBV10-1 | CASSESGQDNEQFF | TGCGCCAGCAGTGAGTCGGGACAGGACAATGAGCAGTTCTTC
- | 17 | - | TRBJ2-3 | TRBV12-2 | CASRFRILDRSADTQYF | TGTGCAAGTCGCTTCCGAATACTTGACAGGTCGGCAGATACGCAGTATTTT
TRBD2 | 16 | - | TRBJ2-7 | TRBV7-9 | CASSSTTSGRSYEQYF | TGTGCCAGCAGCTCGACCACTAGCGGGCGGTCCTACGAGCAGTACTTC
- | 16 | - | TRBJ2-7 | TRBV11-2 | CASSLAGDGGTYEQYF | TGTGCCAGCAGCTTAGCGGGAGATGGGGGTACCTACGAGCAGTACTTC
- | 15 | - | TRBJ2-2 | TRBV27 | CASSARVKSTGELFF | TGTGCCAGCAGTGCTCGGGTGAAAAGTACCGGGGAGCTGTTTTTT
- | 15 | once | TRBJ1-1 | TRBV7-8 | CASSLVQGGSTEAFF | TGTGCCAGCAGCTTAGTCCAGGGCGGTAGCACTGAAGCTTTCTTT
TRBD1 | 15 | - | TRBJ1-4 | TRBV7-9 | CASSYRGSTNEKLFF | TGTGCCAGCAGCTACAGGGGGTCAACTAATGAAAAACTGTTTTTT
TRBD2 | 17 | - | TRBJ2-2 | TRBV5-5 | CASSLTIAGANTGELFF | TGTGCCAGCAGCTTGACCATAGCGGGGGCGAACACCGGGGAGCTGTTTTTT
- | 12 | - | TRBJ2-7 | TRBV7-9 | CASSLSRARQYF | TGTGCCAGCAGCCTAAGCAGGGCGAGGCAGTACTTC
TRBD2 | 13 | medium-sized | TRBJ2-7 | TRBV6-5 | CASTPGTSYEQYF | TGTGCCAGCACTCCCGGGACTAGTTACGAGCAGTACTTC
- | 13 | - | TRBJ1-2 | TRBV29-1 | CSVAGGVGNGYTF | TGCAGCGTTGCGGGGGGGGTGGGGAATGGCTACACCTTC
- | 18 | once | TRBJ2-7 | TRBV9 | CASSAPTLTSGNSYEQYF | TGTGCCAGCAGCGCCCCAACCCTGACAAGCGGCAATTCCTACGAGCAGTACTTC
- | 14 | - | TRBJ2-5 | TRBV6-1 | CASRGQPKGETQYF | TGTGCCAGCAGAGGACAGCCCAAAGGGGAGACCCAGTACTTC
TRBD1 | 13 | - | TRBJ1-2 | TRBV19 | CASTLQGVYGYTF | TGTGCCAGTACCCTCCAGGGGGTCTATGGCTACACCTTC
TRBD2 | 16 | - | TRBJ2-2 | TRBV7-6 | CASSFLAGPNTGELFF | TGTGCCAGCAGCTTCCTAGCGGGACCTAACACCGGGGAGCTGTTTTTT
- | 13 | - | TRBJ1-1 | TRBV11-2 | CASSLHGGTEAFF | TGTGCCAGCAGCTTACACGGGGGAACTGAAGCTTTCTTT
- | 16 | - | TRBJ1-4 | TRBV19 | CASSTAGRELNEKLFF | TGTGCCAGTAGTACCGCCGGACGGGAATTAAATGAAAAACTGTTTTTT
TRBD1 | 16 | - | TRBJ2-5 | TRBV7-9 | CASSYPGQGAEETQYF | TGTGCCAGCAGCTACCCGGGACAGGGGGCCGAGGAGACCCAGTACTTC
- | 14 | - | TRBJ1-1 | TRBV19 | CASREGRGNTEAFF | TGTGCCAGTAGGGAAGGAAGGGGGAACACTGAAGCTTTCTTT
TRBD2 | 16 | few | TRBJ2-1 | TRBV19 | CASLRTSGSSYNEQFF | TGTGCCTCCCTCCGGACTAGCGGGAGCTCCTACAATGAGCAGTTCTTC
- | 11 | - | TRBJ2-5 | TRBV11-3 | CVSSLEETQYF | TGTGTCAGCAGCTTGGAGGAGACCCAGTACTTC
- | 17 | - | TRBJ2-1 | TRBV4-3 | CASSPEGVGAPYNEQFF | TGCGCCAGCAGCCCCGAAGGGGTAGGTGCGCCCTACAATGAGCAGTTCTTC
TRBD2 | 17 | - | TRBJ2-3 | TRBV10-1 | CASSYKGTSGSIDTQYF | TGCGCCAGCAGTTACAAAGGGACTAGCGGTTCGATCGATACGCAGTATTTT
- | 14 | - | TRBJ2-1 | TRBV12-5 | CASKVGEAYNEQFF | TGTGCTAGTAAAGTGGGGGAGGCTTACAATGAGCAGTTCTTC
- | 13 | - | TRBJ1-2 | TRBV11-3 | CASSPSGRYGYTF | TGTGCCAGCAGCCCCTCGGGGAGATATGGCTACACCTTC
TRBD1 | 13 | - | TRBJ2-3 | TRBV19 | CATRQGGTDTQYF | TGTGCCACCCGACAGGGGGGCACAGATACGCAGTATTTT
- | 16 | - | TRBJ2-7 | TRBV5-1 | CASSLGEDTNSYEQYF | TGCGCCAGCAGCTTGGGGGAGGATACCAACTCCTACGAGCAGTACTTC
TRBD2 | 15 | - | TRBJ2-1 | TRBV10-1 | CASHQRGGGHNEQFF | TGCGCCAGCCATCAAAGGGGCGGGGGACACAATGAGCAGTTCTTC